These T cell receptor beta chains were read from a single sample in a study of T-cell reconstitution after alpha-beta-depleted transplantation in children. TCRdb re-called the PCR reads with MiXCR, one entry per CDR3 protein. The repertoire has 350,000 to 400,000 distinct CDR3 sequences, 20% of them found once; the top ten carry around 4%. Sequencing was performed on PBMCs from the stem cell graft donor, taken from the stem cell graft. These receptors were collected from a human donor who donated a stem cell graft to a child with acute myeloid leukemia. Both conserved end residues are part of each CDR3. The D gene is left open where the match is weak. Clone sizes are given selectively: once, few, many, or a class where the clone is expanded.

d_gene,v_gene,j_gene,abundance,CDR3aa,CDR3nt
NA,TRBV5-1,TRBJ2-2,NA,CASSGEGTRLTGELFF,TGCGCCAGCAGCGGCGAGGGTACGCGGTTGACCGGGGAGCTGTTTTTT
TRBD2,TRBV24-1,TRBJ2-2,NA,CATSSSGRESGELFF,TGTGCCACCAGCAGTAGCGGGAGGGAATCCGGGGAGCTGTTTTTT
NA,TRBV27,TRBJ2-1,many,CASTVDRLAINEQFF,TGTGCCAGCACTGTCGACCGGCTAGCGATCAATGAGCAGTTCTTC
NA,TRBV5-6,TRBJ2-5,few,CASSGLAEQETQYF,TGTGCCAGCAGCGGGCTAGCAGAACAAGAGACCCAGTACTTC
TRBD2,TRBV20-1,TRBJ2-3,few,CSAGGTGGSDTQYF,TGCAGTGCAGGGGGTACGGGAGGGTCGGATACGCAGTATTTT
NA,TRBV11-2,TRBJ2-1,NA,CASSLDSALEQFF,TGTGCCAGCAGCTTAGATTCCGCTCTTGAGCAGTTCTTC
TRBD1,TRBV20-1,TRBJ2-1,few,CSASNRQGASNEQFF,TGCAGTGCCAGTAATAGACAGGGGGCTTCAAATGAGCAGTTCTTC
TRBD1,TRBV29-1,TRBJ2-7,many,CSVNWGQGYEQYF,TGCAGCGTAAATTGGGGACAGGGCTACGAGCAGTACTTC
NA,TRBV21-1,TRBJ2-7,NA,CASSPVGQTYEQYF,TGTGCCAGCAGCCCAGTAGGACAGACCTACGAGCAGTACTTC
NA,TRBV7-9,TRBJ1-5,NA,CASSLGSTSNQPQHF,TGTGCCAGCAGCTTAGGATCTACTAGCAATCAGCCCCAGCATTTT
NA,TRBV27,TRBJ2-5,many,CASSFVAQYF,TGTGCCAGCAGTTTTGTCGCCCAGTACTTC
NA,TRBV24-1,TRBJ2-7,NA,CATRRGKVFRSYEQYF,TGTGCCACCAGGAGGGGAAAGGTTTTCCGCTCCTACGAGCAGTACTTC
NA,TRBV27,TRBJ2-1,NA,CASIPAPSSYNEQFF,TGTGCCAGCATTCCAGCGCCGAGCTCCTACAATGAGCAGTTCTTC
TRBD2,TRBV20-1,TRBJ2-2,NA,CSARDLAGPNTGELFF,TGCAGTGCCCGGGACCTAGCGGGACCGAACACCGGGGAGCTGTTTTTT
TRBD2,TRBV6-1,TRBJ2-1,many,CASSARSGGSEQFF,TGTGCCAGCAGTGCAAGGTCGGGGGGGAGTGAGCAGTTCTTC
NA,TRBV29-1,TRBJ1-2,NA,CSGTEDGYGYTF,TGCAGCGGCACGGAGGACGGGTATGGCTACACCTTC
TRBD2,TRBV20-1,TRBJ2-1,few,CSAGLAGGPSGEQFF,TGCAGTGCTGGGTTGGCGGGAGGGCCCTCCGGGGAGCAGTTCTTC
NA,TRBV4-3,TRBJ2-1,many,CASSQDVIRTGIYNEQFF,TGCGCCAGCAGCCAAGATGTCATAAGAACAGGGATATACAATGAGCAGTTCTTC
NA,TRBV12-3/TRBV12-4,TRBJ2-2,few,CAGRGAGELFF,TGTGCCGGCAGGGGGGCCGGGGAGCTGTTTTTT
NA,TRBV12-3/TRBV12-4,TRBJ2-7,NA,CASSFSVQLDEQYF,TGTGCCAGCAGTTTCTCCGTCCAGCTTGACGAGCAGTACTTC
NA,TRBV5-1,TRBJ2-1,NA,CASNRAEGSYNEQFF,TGCGCCAGCAATCGGGCTGAGGGCTCCTACAATGAGCAGTTCTTC
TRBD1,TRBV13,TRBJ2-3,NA,CASSQGQGADTQYF,TGTGCCAGCAGCCAAGGACAGGGGGCAGATACGCAGTATTTT
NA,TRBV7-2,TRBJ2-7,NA,CASRLTGYEQYF,TGTGCCAGCAGACTCACAGGCTACGAGCAGTACTTC
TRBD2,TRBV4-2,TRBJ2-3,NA,CASSQQTERLAGVSDTQYF,TGTGCCAGCAGCCAACAGACTGAACGACTAGCGGGAGTCTCAGATACGCAGTATTTT
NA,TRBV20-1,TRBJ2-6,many,CSARSSVGANVLTF,TGCAGTGCTAGGTCTAGCGTTGGGGCCAACGTCCTGACTTTC
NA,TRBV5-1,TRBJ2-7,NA,CASSRGRYEQYF,TGCGCCAGCAGCCGGGGGCGCTACGAGCAGTACTTC
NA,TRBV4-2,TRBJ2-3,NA,CASSQAAGRETDTQYF,TGTGCCAGCAGCCAAGCCGCAGGTCGGGAAACAGATACGCAGTATTTT
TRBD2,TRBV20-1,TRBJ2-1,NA,CSAPGTSGSPFYNEQFF,TGCAGTGCACCCGGGACTAGCGGGAGCCCATTTTACAATGAGCAGTTCTTC
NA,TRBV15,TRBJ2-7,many,CATSRTGDSSPYEQYF,TGTGCCACCAGCAGAACGGGGGACAGTAGCCCCTACGAGCAGTACTTC
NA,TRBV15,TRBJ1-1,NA,CATSSSNLNTEAFF,TGTGCCACCAGCTCATCTAACCTGAACACTGAAGCTTTCTTT
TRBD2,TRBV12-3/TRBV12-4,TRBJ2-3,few,CASSTRTSFTDTQYF,TGTGCCAGCAGTACACGGACTAGCTTCACAGATACGCAGTATTTT
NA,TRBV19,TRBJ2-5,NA,CASSYDKSQATQYF,TGTGCCAGTTCCTACGACAAAAGCCAGGCGACCCAGTACTTC
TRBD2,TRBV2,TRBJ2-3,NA,CASRVREGGTDTQYF,TGTGCCAGCAGGGTACGGGAGGGCGGCACAGATACGCAGTATTTT
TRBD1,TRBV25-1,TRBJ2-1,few,CASSDGPDRDSSYNEQFF,TGTGCCAGCAGTGACGGGCCGGACCGGGACAGCTCCTACAATGAGCAGTTCTTC
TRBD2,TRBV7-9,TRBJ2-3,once,CASSLGLAGEYDTQYF,TGTGCCAGCAGCTTAGGCCTAGCGGGAGAGTATGATACGCAGTATTTT
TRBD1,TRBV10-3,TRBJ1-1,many,CAITPGGRTEAFF,TGTGCCATCACCCCAGGGGGTCGAACTGAAGCTTTCTTT
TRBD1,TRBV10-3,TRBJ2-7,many,CAISPGQGAGNEQYF,TGTGCCATCAGCCCCGGACAGGGGGCAGGGAACGAGCAGTACTTC
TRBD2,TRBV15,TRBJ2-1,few,CATRPSGYNEQFF,TGTGCCACACGCCCTAGCGGGTACAATGAGCAGTTCTTC
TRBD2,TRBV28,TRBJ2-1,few,CASSSLAASSYNEQFF,TGTGCCAGCAGTTCCCTAGCGGCAAGCTCCTACAATGAGCAGTTCTTC
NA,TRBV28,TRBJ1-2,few,CASSAYGDYTF,TGTGCCAGCAGTGCGTACGGGGACTACACCTTC
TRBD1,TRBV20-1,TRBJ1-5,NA,CSAVQGAAGTPQHF,TGCAGTGCCGTCCAGGGGGCGGCCGGGACGCCCCAGCATTTT
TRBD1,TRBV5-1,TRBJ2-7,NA,CASSPDTDRGPYEQYF,TGCGCCAGCAGCCCCGATACCGACAGGGGACCCTACGAGCAGTACTTC
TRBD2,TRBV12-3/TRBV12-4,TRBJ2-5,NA,CASSRAGGYQETQYF,TGTGCCAGCAGTCGAGCGGGAGGGTACCAAGAGACCCAGTACTTC
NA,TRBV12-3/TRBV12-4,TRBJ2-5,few,CASSKGETQYF,TGTGCCAGCAGTAAAGGAGAGACCCAGTACTTC
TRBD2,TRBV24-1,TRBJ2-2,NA,CATSGTTNTGELFF,TGTGCCACCAGCGGGACTACGAACACCGGGGAGCTGTTTTTT
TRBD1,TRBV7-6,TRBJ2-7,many,CASSQDRAYEQYF,TGTGCCAGCAGCCAAGACAGGGCCTACGAGCAGTACTTC
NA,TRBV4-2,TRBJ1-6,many,CASSQDLRQYNSPLHF,TGTGCCAGCAGCCAAGATCTGAGGCAGTATAATTCACCCCTCCACTTT
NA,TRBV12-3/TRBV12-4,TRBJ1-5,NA,CASSYPGPNQPQHF,TGTGCCAGCAGTTATCCGGGCCCCAATCAGCCCCAGCATTTT
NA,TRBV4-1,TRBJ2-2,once,CASSPRTFTGELFF,TGCGCCAGCAGCCCCCGAACTTTCACCGGGGAGCTGTTTTTT
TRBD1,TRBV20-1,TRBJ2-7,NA,CSAETGSLAYEQYF,TGCAGTGCTGAGACAGGGTCCTTGGCCTACGAGCAGTACTTC
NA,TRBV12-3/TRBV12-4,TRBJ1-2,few,CASSGTGRNYGYTF,TGTGCCAGCAGTGGAACAGGGCGTAACTATGGCTACACCTTC
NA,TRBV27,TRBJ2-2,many,CASSFQTGNTGELFF,TGTGCCAGCAGTTTCCAGACAGGGAACACCGGGGAGCTGTTTTTT
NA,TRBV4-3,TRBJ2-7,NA,CASSQDRVYEQYF,TGCGCCAGCAGCCAAGATAGGGTCTACGAGCAGTACTTC
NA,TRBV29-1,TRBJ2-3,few,CSVSGHAARGADTQYF,TGCAGCGTTTCGGGACATGCAGCGAGGGGGGCGGATACGCAGTATTTT
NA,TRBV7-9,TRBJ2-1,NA,CASSPGLAPNEQFF,TGTGCCAGCAGCCCGGGACTCGCCCCCAATGAGCAGTTCTTC
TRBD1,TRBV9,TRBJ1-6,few,CASSSGTGANSPLHF,TGTGCCAGCAGCTCAGGAACAGGGGCAAATTCACCCCTCCACTTT
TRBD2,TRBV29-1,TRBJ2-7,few,CSAAPTSGSGVYEQYF,TGCAGCGCCGCCCCAACTAGCGGGAGCGGTGTATACGAGCAGTACTTC
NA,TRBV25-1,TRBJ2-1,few,CASSEFEQFF,TGTGCCAGCAGTGAATTTGAGCAGTTCTTC